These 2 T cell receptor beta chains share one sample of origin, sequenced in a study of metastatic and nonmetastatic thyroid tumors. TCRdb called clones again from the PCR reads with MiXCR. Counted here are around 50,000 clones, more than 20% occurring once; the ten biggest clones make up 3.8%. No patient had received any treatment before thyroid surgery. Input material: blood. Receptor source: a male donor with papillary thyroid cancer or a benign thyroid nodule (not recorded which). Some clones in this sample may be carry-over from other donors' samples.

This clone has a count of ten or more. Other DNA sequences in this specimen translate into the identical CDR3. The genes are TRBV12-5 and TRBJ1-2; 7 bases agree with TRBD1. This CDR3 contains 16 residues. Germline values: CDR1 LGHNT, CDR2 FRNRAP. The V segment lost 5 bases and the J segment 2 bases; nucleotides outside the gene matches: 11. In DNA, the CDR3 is TGTGCTAGTGGTCTGTCCCTTGAGGGGGCGAACTATGGCTACACCTTC. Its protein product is CASGLSLEGANYGYTF. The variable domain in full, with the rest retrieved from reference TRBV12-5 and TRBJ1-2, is DARVTQTPRHKVTEMGQEVTMRCQPILGHNTVFWYRQTMMQGLELLAYFRNRAPLDDSGMPKDRFSAEMPDATLATLKIQPSEPRDSAVYFCASGLSLEGANYGYTFGSGTRLTVV.

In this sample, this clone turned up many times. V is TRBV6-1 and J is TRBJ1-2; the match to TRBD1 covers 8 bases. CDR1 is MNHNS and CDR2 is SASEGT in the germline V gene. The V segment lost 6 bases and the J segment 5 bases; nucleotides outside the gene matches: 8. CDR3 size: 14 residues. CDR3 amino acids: CASSFRGPDYGYTF. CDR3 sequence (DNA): TGTGCCAGCAGCTTCAGGGGGCCCGATTATGGCTACACCTTC.